The 18 T cell receptor beta chains listed next were all sequenced from one sample in a study of blood T cell repertoires in COVID-19. Data came from immunoSEQ multiplex PCR; TCRdb stores just in-frame clones and leaves some out. The data contain around 250,000 clones, roughly 91% of them seen just once; the ten biggest clones take up under 5%. Specimen: PBMCs or T cells enriched from blood (not recorded which). The receptors shown here come from a woman in her twenties or thirties who had recovered from COVID-19.

V gene TRBV6-2 or TRBV6-3 combines with J gene TRBJ1-1, with 9 nucleotides matching TRBD1. The V segment lost 5 bases and the J segment 11 bases; nucleotides outside the gene matches: 9. Per germline, CDR1 MNHEY and CDR2 SVGEGT. CDR3 length: 13 residues. The CDR3 DNA reads as TGTGCCAGCAGTCCACCGGGGACAGGGATTGCTTTCTTT. Translation gives CASSPPGTGIAFF.

To note about this clone: An end of the junction differs from the germline gene, which may be a read error. V gene TRBV2 combines with J gene TRBJ2-5; D perhaps matches TRBD2 (5 bases). CDR3 length: 15 amino acids. Germline V gene lookup returns CDR1 SNHLY and CDR2 FYNNEI. The CDR3 nucleotides read TGTGCCAGCAGTGACCCCAGGAGGCCAAGAGAGGCCCAGTACTTC. This sequence encodes CASSDPRRPREAQYF.

The chain carries TRBV6-5 and TRBJ1-1; the D gene is possibly TRBD1 (5 bases). Per the germline V gene, CDR1 is MNHEY and CDR2 is SVGAGI. The CDR3 contains 14 residues. V was pared by 2 bases and J by 6 bases, with 13 bases between. CDR3 DNA: TGTGCCAGCAGTTACACCTTAGGGGCGTCTGAAGCTTTCTTT. Translating it yields CASSYTLGASEAFF.

The chain links TRBV7-8 to TRBJ1-4, with 9 bases lining up with TRBD1. Germline V CDR1 and CDR2: SGHVS, FQNEAQ. J gave up 0 bases and V 2 bases, and 10 bases lay outside the gene matches. The CDR3 totals 19 residues. The DNA for the CDR3 is TGTGCCAGCAGCTTATTTGGGCTGACAGGGGGAACAACTAATGAAAAACTGTTTTTT. Its translation is CASSLFGLTGGTTNEKLFF.

This sequence joins TRBV27 and TRBJ2-3, with D unresolved. Germline V lookup: CDR1 MNHEY, CDR2 SMNVEV (reference sequence). V gave up 3 bases and J gave up 1 base, with 14 bases separating them. This CDR3 comprises 16 residues. CDR3 sequence: CASSFTFQPGTDTQYF. The CDR3, as DNA: TGTGCCAGCAGTTTTACCTTCCAACCGGGCACAGATACGCAGTATTTT.

The chain combines TRBV5-6 with TRBJ1-1; no clear D gene. CDR1 and CDR2 (germline): SGHDT, YYEEEE. The CDR3 runs 14 residues. Trimming cost V 0 bases and J 6 bases, with 12 bases left between them. The CDR3 DNA is TGTGCCAGCAGCTTGGGGTCAAAGCCCTCTGAAGCTTTCTTT. Amino acids: CASSLGSKPSEAFF.

Here the CDR3 reads CASSIGPSSGAYNEQFF. The CDR3 nucleotides are TGTGCCAGTAGTATCGGGCCCTCTAGCGGGGCCTACAATGAGCAGTTCTTC. The chain carries TRBV19 and TRBJ2-1; 9 nucleotides agree with TRBD2. The germline gives CDR1 LNHDA, CDR2 SQIVND (reference sequence). This CDR3 contains 17 residues. J was trimmed by 2 bases and V by 3 bases; bases with no gene match: 8.

The CDR3 nucleotides read TGTGCCAGTAGTATAAGGGCAGCGGGAGAGGGGTACGAGCAGTACTTC. Translated: CASSIRAAGEGYEQYF. V is TRBV19 and J is TRBJ2-7; TRBD2 agrees at 8 bases. The CDR3 is 16 amino acids. Trimming cost V 2 bases and J 4 bases; bases outside gene matches: 10. CDR1 LNHDA and CDR2 SQIVND come from the germline V gene (reference sequence). Variable domain in full (rest from reference TRBV19 and TRBJ2-7): DGGITQSPKYLFRKEGQNVTLSCEQNLNHDAMYWYRQDPGQGLRLIYYSQIVNDFQKGDIAEGYSVSREKKESFPLTVTSAQKNPTAFYLCASSIRAAGEGYEQYFGPGTRLTVT.

The chain couples TRBV23-1 to TRBJ1-1; 9 bases are a match to TRBD1. TRBV23-1 is known as an ORF, though its function is uncertain. This CDR3 contains 16 residues. The V segment lost 4 bases and the J segment 3 bases; nucleotides outside the gene matches: 9. The chain's CDR3 is CASSRAYRDRDTEAFF. CDR3 bases: TGCGCCAGCAGTCGAGCCTACCGGGACAGGGACACTGAAGCTTTCTTT.

This rearrangement joins TRBV4-3 to TRBJ1-3; D unresolved. CDR1 LGHNA and CDR2 YSLEER come from the germline V gene. The V end was cut by 1 base, the J end by 0 bases, with 10 bases between. This CDR3 has 16 amino acids. CDR3 DNA: TGCGCCAGCAGCCAAGGAAGGCGGGGCTCTGGAAACACCATATATTTT. Translating it yields CASSQGRRGSGNTIYF.

The gene calls are TRBV9 and TRBJ2-4, with TRBD2 matching over 11 bases. This CDR3 has 18 amino acids. Germline CDR1 SGDLS, CDR2 YYNGEE. After removal of 0 bases from V and 0 bases from J, the junction contained 5 bases not matched to a gene. The CDR3: CASSVGETSGIAKNIQYF. The CDR3 DNA follows: TGTGCCAGCAGCGTAGGGGAGACTAGCGGGATAGCCAAAAACATTCAGTACTTC.

The chain joins TRBV4-1 to TRBJ2-3; 14 bases map to TRBD2. The CDR3 length is 18 residues. The V gene's germline CDR1 is MGHRA and CDR2 YSYEKL. J gave up 3 bases and V 0 bases, and 5 bases lay outside the gene matches. CDR3 in amino acids: CASSQDTGLAGETDTQYF. CDR3 nucleotides: TGCGCCAGCAGCCAAGATACGGGACTAGCGGGAGAGACAGATACGCAGTATTTT.

The V gene is TRBV6-5, the J gene TRBJ1-1; no reliable D call. V lost 0 bases to trimming and J lost 3 bases, with 8 bases between them. CDR1 is MNHEY, CDR2 SVGAGI, per germline. The CDR3 runs to 14 residues. The CDR3 DNA reads as TGTGCCAGCAGTTACTCGAGCGGAGACACTGAAGCTTTCTTT. As protein: CASSYSSGDTEAFF.

The gene calls are TRBV30 and TRBJ2-5; D may be TRBD2 (6 bases). The V end was cut by 2 bases, the J end by 5 bases, with 15 bases between. Germline V gene lookup returns CDR1 GTSNPN and CDR2 SVGIG (reference sequence). CDR3 length equals 14 residues. In DNA, the CDR3 is TGTGCCTGGAGTAAAAACGGGAGCCCCGAGACCCAGTACTTC. It translates to CAWSKNGSPETQYF. The variable domain in full, completed from reference TRBV30 and TRBJ2-5, reads SQTIHQWPATLVQPVGSPLSLECTVEGTSNPNLYWYRQAAGRGLQLLFYSVGIGQISSEVPQNLSASRPQDRQFILSSKKLLLSDSGFYLCAWSKNGSPETQYFGPGTRLLVL.

V is TRBV7-9 and J is TRBJ2-1, with TRBD2 identical over 7 bases. The CDR3 sequence is 15 residues long. In germline, CDR1 is SEHNR, CDR2 FQNEAQ (reference sequence). V gave up 0 bases and J gave up 4 bases; unmatched junction bases: 3. The CDR3 sequence is CASSLAGGRYNEQFF. CDR3 coding DNA: TGTGCCAGCAGCTTAGCGGGAGGGAGATACAATGAGCAGTTCTTC.

V is TRBV30 and J is TRBJ1-1; D may be TRBD1 (5 bases). The CDR3 sequence is 16 residues long. The germline V gene encodes CDR1 GTSNPN and CDR2 SVGIG (reference sequence). The V gene lost 5 bases and the J gene lost 5 bases, with 24 bases spanning the gap. In DNA, the CDR3 is TGTGCCTGGGTACGGCAGGGACTATTACGAGGGACTGAAGCTTTCTTT. Amino acids: CAWVRQGLLRGTEAFF.

This clone was counted many times. The V call is TRBV28, the J call TRBJ2-1; TRBD2 matches at 7 bases. V lost 2 bases to trimming and J lost 3 bases; unmatched junction nucleotides: 13. Germline V gene sequence: CDR1 MDHEN, CDR2 SYDVKM. This CDR3 is built from 18 residues. The CDR3 loop reads CASSLRAFTGTNYNEQFF. The CDR3 nucleotides read TGTGCCAGCAGTTTACGGGCCTTCACCGGGACTAACTACAATGAGCAGTTCTTC.

In this sample, this clone turned up once. This chain connects TRBV4-3 to TRBJ2-7, with D perhaps matching TRBD2 (6 bases). V gave up 1 base and J gave up 6 bases, with 10 bases separating them. This CDR3 has 13 amino acids. Germline values: CDR1 LGHNA, CDR2 YSLEER. The CDR3 sequence is CASSQVYGSEQYF. CDR3 nucleotide sequence: TGCGCCAGCAGCCAAGTATACGGGAGCGAGCAGTACTTC.